These 22 T cell receptor beta chains were all obtained from the same sample, sequenced in a study of T cell repertoires in cytomegalovirus infection. One entry per CDR3 protein, called by TCRdb with MiXCR from the reads. The sample lists some 400,000 distinct CDR3 sequences; roughly 30% were seen once. The sequenced sample consisted of PBMCs. The receptors stem from a human donor in good health (CMV status not recorded). Some clones in this sample may be carry-over from other donors' samples.

There are a few counts of this clonotype. V and J are TRBV12-3 or TRBV12-4 and TRBJ1-1; weak D call: TRBD1 (6 bases). The length of the CDR3 is 13 residues. The germline V and J ends were trimmed by 6 bases and 10 bases, with 18 bases remaining between them. CDR3 in amino acids: CASRSVRRQAAFF. In DNA form, the CDR3 reads TGTGCCAGCAGGTCCGTCCGTAGACAGGCAGCTTTCTTT.

Ten or more counts support this clonotype. The J gene is TRBJ1-1, the V gene TRBV7-2, with a tentative D call TRBD1 (5 bases). V was cut by 1 base and J by 4 bases, with 10 bases left in between. The germline V gene encodes CDR1 SGHTA and CDR2 FQGNSA. The CDR3 totals 14 residues. The CDR3 protein is CASSLVGVGTEAFF. CDR3 in DNA: TGTGCCAGCAGCTTAGTAGGGGTCGGCACTGAAGCTTTCTTT.

V and J are TRBV7-6 and TRBJ1-4; D is ambiguous. CDR3 length: 16 residues. Trimming removed 2 bases at V and 5 bases at J, with 15 bases between. Germline loops: CDR1 SGHVS, CDR2 FNYEAQ. CDR3 nucleotides: TGTGCCAGCAGCTTAATCTCCGCAGGTCCGAATGAAAAACTGTTTTTT. It encodes CASSLISAGPNEKLFF. Complete variable domain (other parts from reference TRBV7-6 and TRBJ1-4): GAGVSQSPRYKVTKRGQDVALRCDPISGHVSLYWYRQALGQGPEFLTYFNYEAQQDKSGLPNDRFSAERPEGSISTLTIQRTEQRDSAMYRCASSLISAGPNEKLFFGSGTQLSVL.

This clonotype occurred a few times. The gene calls are TRBV4-1 and TRBJ1-1, with D perhaps matching TRBD1 (6 bases). Between the trimmed V and J ends, which lost 5 bases and 4 bases, there was a span of 14 bases. CDR1 is MGHRA and CDR2 is YSYEKL in the germline V gene. CDR3 size: 14 residues. The CDR3 DNA reads as TGCGCCAGCAGCTATACCGGGACATCCACTGAAGCTTTCTTT. Its protein is CASSYTGTSTEAFF.

This clonotype appeared many times. The chain recombines TRBV12-3 or TRBV12-4 with TRBJ2-3; D is unclear. V was cut by 3 bases and J by 4 bases, with 8 bases left in between. The CDR3 sequence is 13 residues long. The CDR3 loop reads CASSFLRSDTQYF. In DNA, the CDR3 is TGTGCCAGCAGTTTTCTACGTTCAGATACGCAGTATTTT.

A word on this clonotype: A read error may explain this, as a much larger clone is one base away. J is TRBJ1-5 and V is TRBV7-8; D unresolved. V was cut by 2 bases and J by 3 bases, with 14 bases left in between. CDR3 size: 16 residues. Germline V gives CDR1 SGHVS, CDR2 FQNEAQ. CDR3 loop: CASSLSTVAINQPQHF. The CDR3 nucleotides read TGTGCCAGCAGCTTAAGTACAGTAGCAATCAATCAGCCCCAGCATTTT. Supplemented by reference TRBV7-8 and TRBJ1-5, the full variable domain reads GAGVSQSPRYKVAKRGQDVALRCDPISGHVSLFWYQQALGQGPEFLTYFQNEAQLDKSGLPSDRFFAERPEGSVSTLKIQRTQQEDSAVYLCASSLSTVAINQPQHFGDGTRLSIL.

The chain has TRBV28 and TRBJ2-7, with D perhaps TRBD1 (5 bases). CDR1 and CDR2 (germline): MDHEN, SYDVKM. This CDR3 has 15 amino acids. Between the trimmed V and J ends, which lost 6 bases and 2 bases, there was a span of 17 bases. The CDR3 DNA reads TGTGCCAGCAGCCCGACAGTCGATCTAACCTACGAGCAGTACTTC. Protein sequence: CASSPTVDLTYEQYF.

This clonotype showed up just a few times. CDR3 amino acids: CASSLAGAAPPYEQYF. CDR3 nucleotide sequence: TGCGCCAGCAGCTTGGCCGGGGCGGCCCCGCCCTACGAGCAGTACTTC. This chain links TRBV5-1 with TRBJ2-7; either TRBD1 or TRBD2 may fit D (5 bases each). The germline V gene has CDR1 SGHRS and CDR2 YFSETQ. The CDR3 totals 16 residues. With 0 bases removed from V and 2 bases from J, the gap between germline ends came to 15 bases. Variable domain in full (rest from reference TRBV5-1 and TRBJ2-7): KAGVTQTPRYLIKTRGQQVTLSCSPISGHRSVSWYQQTPGQGLQFLFEYFSETQRNKGNFPGRFSGRQFSNSRSEMNVSTLELGDSALYLCASSLAGAAPPYEQYFGPGTRLTVT.

This clonotype was picked up many times. The CDR3 spells CASSLSTGTIDGYTF. CDR3 bases: TGTGCCAGCAGTTTATCGACAGGCACTATCGATGGCTACACCTTC. The V call is TRBV27, the J call TRBJ1-2, with D perhaps matching TRBD1 (6 bases). V was shortened by 0 bases and J by 6 bases, with 14 bases between the two germline ends. The CDR3 spans 15 residues. CDR1 and CDR2 (germline): MNHEY, SMNVEV (reference sequence).

This clonotype was detected many times. The rearrangement uses TRBV4-1 and TRBJ2-5, with D perhaps matching TRBD2 (5 bases). The CDR3 is 13 amino acids. From germline, CDR1 is MGHRA and CDR2 YSYEKL. The V gene lost 1 base and the J gene lost 5 bases, with 8 bases spanning the gap. The CDR3 region is CASSQGGVETQYF. The CDR3 bases are TGCGCCAGCAGCCAAGGGGGAGTTGAGACCCAGTACTTC.

Concerning this clonotype: A clone one base away is much larger, so this may be a read error. The chain links TRBV12-3 or TRBV12-4 to TRBJ2-2; D remains unclear. The CDR3 spans 12 residues. Trimming removed 5 bases from V and 13 bases from J, with 14 bases in between. The CDR3 nucleotides are TGTGCCAGCAGTCCTACGACTTGGGCGCTGTTTTTT. Translation: CASSPTTWALFF.

This clonotype has just a few counts. The chain is built from TRBV11-2 and TRBJ1-4, with TRBD1 matching 7 bases. CDR1 is SGHAT, CDR2 FQNNGV, per germline. The J segment lost 8 bases and the V segment lost 3 bases, leaving 9 bases of the junction unmatched. The CDR3 is 15 amino acids. The CDR3 bases are TGTGCCAGCAGCTTCACAGGGGCAGTAGCGGAAAAACTGTTTTTT. This encodes CASSFTGAVAEKLFF.

The V call is TRBV7-9, the J call TRBJ1-5; D unclear. The germline V gene encodes CDR1 SEHNR and CDR2 FQNEAQ (reference sequence). The germline V and J ends were trimmed by 1 base and 9 bases, with 10 bases remaining between them. This CDR3 region has 13 residues. The CDR3 reads CASSLDGIMPQHF. CDR3 coding DNA: TGTGCCAGCAGCTTAGATGGGATCATGCCCCAGCATTTT.

V gene TRBV12-3 or TRBV12-4 combines with J gene TRBJ2-2; a possible D gene is TRBD2 (6 bases). V lost 5 bases and J lost 5, with 12 bases in between. This CDR3 comprises 14 residues. The CDR3 is CASSRSGQTGELFF. The CDR3, as DNA: TGTGCCAGCAGTCGTAGCGGCCAAACCGGGGAGCTGTTTTTT.

The V gene is TRBV2, the J gene TRBJ1-5, with 7 bases aligning to TRBD1. The CDR3 contains 15 residues. CDR1 is SNHLY, CDR2 FYNNEI, per germline. V lost 2 bases, J lost 5 bases, and 6 bases stayed unmatched. CDR3 sequence (DNA): TGTGCCAGCAGTGAACTGGGCAGGGGGTATCAGCCCCAGCATTTT. It codes for CASSELGRGYQPQHF. The variable domain in full, completed from reference TRBV2 and TRBJ1-5, reads EPEVTQTPSHQVTQMGQEVILRCVPISNHLYFYWYRQILGQKVEFLVSFYNNEISEKSEIFDDQFSVERPDGSNFTLKIRSTKLEDSAMYFCASSELGRGYQPQHFGDGTRLSIL.

This chain joins TRBV20-1 and TRBJ1-1; D not certain. Trimming removed 2 bases at V and 2 bases at J, with 6 bases between. The CDR3 contains 12 residues. In germline, CDR1 is DFQATT, CDR2 SNEGSKA (reference sequence). The CDR3 here is CSARIPNTEAFF. In nucleotides, the CDR3 is TGCAGTGCTAGAATCCCCAACACTGAAGCTTTCTTT.

This clonotype showed up just a few times. This could be a read error, since a much larger clone is one nucleotide away. V usage is TRBV7-2 and J usage is TRBJ2-7; a possible D gene is TRBD2 (6 bases). V gave up 0 bases and J gave up 3 bases, with 15 bases separating them. The length of the CDR3 is 16 residues. The germline CDR1 and CDR2 sequences are SGHTA and FQGNSA. The CDR3 sequence is CASSLAVSGRLYEQYF. CDR3 in DNA: TGTGCCAGCAGCTTAGCGGTCAGCGGGCGGCTCTACGAGCAGTACTTC.

The chain uses TRBV14 and TRBJ2-6, with D perhaps given as TRBD1 or TRBD2 (5 bases each). The CDR3 contains 15 residues. Germline loops: CDR1 SGHDN, CDR2 FVKESK. Trimming removed 4 bases at V and 4 bases at J, with 11 bases between. CDR3 residues: CASSLRGGGANVLTF. The CDR3 DNA reads TGTGCCAGCAGCCTGAGGGGTGGAGGGGCCAACGTCCTGACTTTC.

The genes are TRBV7-9 and TRBJ2-5, with D possibly being TRBD2 (6 bases). The CDR3 is 13 amino acids. Per the germline V gene, CDR1 is SEHNR and CDR2 is FQNEAQ (reference sequence). Trimming took 7 bases from V and 10 from J, leaving 19 bases between them. The CDR3 loop reads CASNSWGVAGQYF. The CDR3 DNA follows: TGTGCCAGCAACTCCTGGGGGGTCGCCGGCCAGTACTTC.

The V gene is TRBV27, the J gene TRBJ1-2; D might be TRBD1 (6 bases). Germline loops: CDR1 MNHEY, CDR2 SMNVEV (reference sequence). The CDR3 contains 16 residues. V gave up 4 bases and J gave up 8 bases, with 23 bases separating them. This CDR3 reads CASSSGDFFDPTGYTF. The CDR3 DNA reads as TGTGCCAGCAGTTCAGGGGATTTTTTTGATCCTACCGGCTACACCTTC.

This clonotype has a handful of counts. The chain couples TRBV14 to TRBJ2-7, with unresolved D. The CDR3 sequence is 13 residues long. Trimming took 1 base from V and 4 from J, leaving 8 bases between them. Germline V gene lookup returns CDR1 SGHDN and CDR2 FVKESK. CDR3 bases: TGTGCCAGCAGCCAAGGTCCGGCGTACGAGCAGTACTTC. This sequence encodes CASSQGPAYEQYF.

This clonotype turned up a few times. The chain is built from TRBV7-8 and TRBJ2-7, with 8 bases that match TRBD1. Germline V lookup: CDR1 SGHVS, CDR2 FQNEAQ. The CDR3 has 17 residues. The junction had 13 bases not matched to a gene; V was cut back by 3 bases and J by 3 bases. CDR3 sequence reads: CASSFGQGEMTFYEQYF. The CDR3 coding sequence is TGTGCCAGCAGCTTTGGACAGGGAGAAATGACCTTCTACGAGCAGTACTTC.